The sequence of this T cell receptor beta chain was determined in a study of cytomegalovirus exposure and HLA in healthy donors. With respect to this clone: Its antigen is currently unknown.

Clones were sequenced by immunoSEQ multiplex PCR, and TCRdb holds only the in-frame ones, with some missing. The table records 100,000 to 150,000 clones, approximately 88% of them present only once. Looked up from germline, CDR1 is ENHRY and CDR2 is SYGVKD. Trimming removed 4 bases at V and 8 bases at J, with 8 bases between. CDR3 length: 12 amino acids. The study's findings and limits: Despite most TCR sequences being rare, some public TCRs occurred in many donors. The study recorded about 150 TCR beta chains that were cytomegalovirus-associated. In the 130 or so validation repertoires, a later analysis found that first-cohort TCR clusters tended to co-occur.

The sequencing input was PBMCs. The chain links TRBV10-3 to TRBJ1-4, with D possibly TRBD1 on 5 matching bases. The TCR originated in a man aged 18 to 29 in good health and CMV-seronegative. The CDR3 protein is CAISVEGEKLFF. In DNA, the CDR3 is TGTGCCATCAGTGTGGAGGGGGAAAAACTGTTTTTT.